This T cell receptor beta chain was sequenced in a study of blood T cell repertoires in COVID-19. For the study at large: Samples came from the United States, Italy and Spain, spanning acute and convalescent COVID-19.

The V gene end was trimmed by 3 bases and the J gene end by 6 bases; junction bases not matched to a gene: 5. The V gene's germline CDR1 is SGHRS and CDR2 YFSETQ. CDR3 size: 15 residues. This clone occurred once. As processed by the authors: Amplification of reference gene primers was used by the study to estimate nucleated cell counts. Data came from immunoSEQ multiplex PCR; TCRdb stores just in-frame clones and leaves some out. That table supplies the V and J calls and clone size; D and trimming were determined from the DNA. Among roughly 250,000 clones, around 86% were seen once, and the ten largest hold around 12%.

This TCR derives from a woman aged 55-75 years with active or convalescent COVID-19. J is TRBJ1-5 and V is TRBV5-1; 11 positions agree with TRBD1. Sequenced: peripheral blood. The CDR3 loop is CASSYSGTGGQPQHF. The CDR3 bases are TGCGCCAGCAGCTATAGCGGGACAGGGGGTCAGCCCCAGCATTTT.